Below are 21 T cell receptor beta chains sequenced from a single sample in a study of cytomegalovirus exposure and HLA in healthy donors. The PCR used 60 Vbeta and 13 Jbeta primers. TCRdb's copy holds only in-frame clones and misses some; the assay was immunoSEQ multiplex PCR. The sample shows some 110,000 clones, about three quarters of them seen only once. Material for sequencing was PBMCs. These receptors all come from a woman between 25 and 40 years old in good health and CMV-seronegative.

In this sample, this clone turned up a few times. The chain has TRBV5-1 and TRBJ2-1; possible D gene TRBD1, 6 bases. The CDR3 is 15 amino acids. Per germline, CDR1 SGHRS and CDR2 YFSETQ. Trimming took 4 bases from V and 1 from J, leaving 12 bases between them. The CDR3, as DNA: TGCGCCAGCAGCGAAACAGGGCCTTCCTACAATGAGCAGTTCTTC. Amino acids: CASSETGPSYNEQFF.

The chain uses TRBV5-6 and TRBJ2-3; 9 bases are a match to TRBD2. After removal of 5 bases from V and 2 bases from J, the junction contained 6 bases not matched to a gene. Per germline, CDR1 SGHDT and CDR2 YYEEEE. The CDR3 totals 15 residues. The CDR3: CASRVSGGSTDTQYF. The CDR3 DNA follows: TGTGCCAGCAGGGTAAGCGGGGGGTCCACAGATACGCAGTATTTT.

This clone was detected a few times. The gene calls are TRBV14 and TRBJ2-1, with 7 bases identical to TRBD2. The junction had 10 bases not matched to a gene; V was cut back by 3 bases and J by 14 bases. CDR1 and CDR2 from the germline V gene are SGHDN and FVKESK. The CDR3 spans 13 residues. CDR3 loop: CASSQHTSEKEFF. Written as DNA, the CDR3 is TGTGCCAGCAGCCAGCACACTAGCGAGAAAGAGTTCTTC.

The V call is TRBV10-1, the J call TRBJ1-1; 8 bases align to TRBD1. V was pared by 5 bases and J by 4 bases, with 3 bases of the junction left unmatched. The V gene's germline CDR1 is WNHNN and CDR2 SYGVQD (reference sequence). The CDR3 runs 13 residues. In DNA, the CDR3 is TGCGCCAGCAGTCTGACAGGGGTCACTGAAGCTTTCTTT. Its translation: CASSLTGVTEAFF.

Concerning this clone: Germline and junction disagree at one end, which may indicate a read error. The rearrangement uses TRBV6-6 and TRBJ1-5; 7 bases match TRBD1. This CDR3 spans 14 amino acids. Germline CDR1 is MNHNY and CDR2 is SVGAGI (reference sequence). CDR3 bases: TGTGCCAGCGGTTATCAGGGGGGCAATCAGCCCCAGCATTTT. It specifies CASGYQGGNQPQHF.

The chain carries TRBV15 and TRBJ1-6; D uncertain. CDR1 is LNHNV, CDR2 YYDKDF, per germline (reference sequence). The CDR3 is made up of 13 amino acids. Trimming removed 5 bases at V and 9 bases at J, with 11 bases between. The CDR3 sequence is CATSRLSGSPLHF. The CDR3 region has the DNA TGTGCCACCAGCCGCCTAAGTGGTTCACCCCTCCACTTT.

The chain combines TRBV15 with TRBJ2-1; D perhaps matches TRBD1 (6 bases). The CDR3 is 16 residues long. V was clipped by 3 bases and J by 0 bases, with 12 bases between them. Germline V gives CDR1 LNHNV, CDR2 YYDKDF (reference sequence). CDR3 amino acids: CATSSGGLGSYNEQFF. The DNA of the CDR3 is TGTGCCACCAGCAGTGGGGGCTTAGGCTCCTACAATGAGCAGTTCTTC.

V gene TRBV19 combines with J gene TRBJ2-1; possibly TRBD2 for D (5 bases). The CDR3 sequence is 15 residues long. V gave up 2 bases and J gave up 2 bases, with 10 bases separating them. Germline-derived CDR1 and CDR2 are LNHDA and SQIVND (reference sequence). The CDR3 DNA sequence: TGTGCCAGTAGTATACTAGCCGCACCCTACAATGAGCAGTTCTTC. This translates into CASSILAAPYNEQFF.

The V gene is TRBV5-4, the J gene TRBJ2-3; 9 nucleotides match TRBD2. CDR3 length equals 16 residues. With V trimmed by 2 bases and J by 0 bases, 4 bases remained unmatched. The germline CDR1 and CDR2 sequences are SGHNT and YYREEE (reference sequence). The chain's CDR3 is CASSLPSGTSTDTQYF. The CDR3 nucleotides are TGTGCCAGCAGCTTACCTAGCGGGACGAGCACAGATACGCAGTATTTT. Together with reference TRBV5-4 and TRBJ2-3, the CDR3 gives the full variable domain: ETGVTQSPTHLIKTRGQQVTLRCSSQSGHNTVSWYQQALGQGPQFIFQYYREEENGRGNFPPRFSGLQFPNYSSELNVNALELDDSALYLCASSLPSGTSTDTQYFGPGTRLTVL.

As regards this clone: One junction end does not reproduce the germline sequence, and a read error may be involved. The chain combines TRBV7-7 with TRBJ2-5, with a weak D call TRBD2 (5 bases). The CDR3 loop spans 14 amino acids. Per the germline V gene, CDR1 is SSHAT and CDR2 is FNYEAQ (reference sequence). CDR3 protein: CASSLAGSQETQYF. The CDR3 DNA sequence: TGTGCTAGCAGCTTAGCTGGGAGTCAAGAGACCCAGTACTTC.

This chain uses TRBV18 with TRBJ2-3; D is ambiguous. Germline CDR1 KGHSH, CDR2 LQKENI. Trimming took 5 bases from V and 2 from J, leaving 11 bases between them. This CDR3 has 14 residues. The CDR3: CASSGLLNTDTQYF. The DNA for the CDR3 is TGTGCCAGCTCAGGGCTGCTAAACACAGATACGCAGTATTTT. Full variable domain (outside the CDR3, taken from reference TRBV18 and TRBJ2-3): NAGVMQNPRHLVRRRGQEARLRCSPMKGHSHVYWYRQLPEEGLKFMVYLQKENIIDESGMPKERFSAEFPKEGPSILRIQQVVRGDSAAYFCASSGLLNTDTQYFGPGTRLTVL.

The rearrangement links TRBV6-6 to TRBJ1-2, with D perhaps matching TRBD1 (6 bases). Germline CDR1 reads MNHNY; CDR2 reads SVGAGI (reference sequence). The CDR3 has 15 residues. The V gene lost 7 bases and the J gene lost 5 bases, with 20 bases spanning the gap. The CDR3 DNA reads as TGTGCCAGCATCATAAGGAGGGGGGGAGTTTATGGCTACACCTTC. Its protein product is CASIIRRGGVYGYTF.

This chain links TRBV2 with TRBJ2-2; 11 nucleotides align to TRBD1. The CDR3 has 16 amino acids. The V and J ends lost 5 bases and 5 bases, in that order; junction bases with no gene match: 7. Germline assignment: CDR1 SNHLY and CDR2 FYNNEI. The CDR3 here is CASSPRTGGGTGELFF. The CDR3 region has the DNA TGTGCCAGCAGTCCCCGGACAGGGGGCGGTACCGGGGAGCTGTTTTTT. Full variable domain (outside the CDR3, taken from reference TRBV2 and TRBJ2-2): EPEVTQTPSHQVTQMGQEVILRCVPISNHLYFYWYRQILGQKVEFLVSFYNNEISEKSEIFDDQFSVERPDGSNFTLKIRSTKLEDSAMYFCASSPRTGGGTGELFFGEGSRLTVL.

The chain joins TRBV5-1 to TRBJ2-1; TRBD2 might be the D (6 bases). With 4 bases removed from V and 0 bases from J, the gap between germline ends came to 14 bases. The CDR3 sequence is 16 residues long. Germline CDR1 and CDR2: SGHRS and YFSETQ. CDR3 nucleotides: TGCGCCAGCAGCAACCTAGCGTTGAGCTCCTACAATGAGCAGTTCTTC. The encoded protein is CASSNLALSSYNEQFF.

The V call is TRBV9, the J call TRBJ2-7; 8 bases align to TRBD2. The CDR3 length is 14 residues. Per the germline V gene, CDR1 is SGDLS and CDR2 is YYNGEE. V shed 0 bases, J shed 6 bases, and the junction held 5 bases outside the gene matches. CDR3 region: CASSVGGGGTEQYF. CDR3 nucleotides: TGTGCCAGCAGCGTAGGGGGCGGGGGGACCGAGCAGTACTTC.

This clone was seen just once. V is TRBV7-8 and J is TRBJ2-7; 10 bases fit TRBD2. Germline-derived CDR1 and CDR2 are SGHVS and FQNEAQ. J lost 0 bases, V lost 5 bases, and 4 bases had no gene match. This CDR3 comprises 15 residues. CDR3 coding DNA: TGTGCCAGCAGCAAGACTAGCGGGCCCTCCTACGAGCAGTACTTC. Protein product: CASSKTSGPSYEQYF.

This chain connects TRBV9 to TRBJ1-2; 10 bases are shared with TRBD1. The V segment lost 3 bases and the J segment 5 bases; nucleotides outside the gene matches: 4. Germline values: CDR1 SGDLS, CDR2 YYNGEE. CDR3 size: 14 residues. CDR3: CASSAGQGLYGYTF. CDR3 nucleotides: TGTGCCAGCAGCGCGGGACAGGGGTTGTATGGCTACACCTTC. Complete variable domain (other parts from reference TRBV9 and TRBJ1-2): DSGVTQTPKHLITATGQRVTLRCSPRSGDLSVYWYQQSLDQGLQFLIQYYNGEERAKGNILERFSAQQFPDLHSELNLSSLELGDSALYFCASSAGQGLYGYTFGSGTRLTVV.

The chain recombines TRBV7-3 with TRBJ2-2; D call uncertain. Germline CDR1 SGHTA, CDR2 FQGTGA. There are 14 residues in the CDR3. With 1 base removed from V and 4 bases from J, the gap between germline ends came to 7 bases. The CDR3 loop reads CASSLRGFTGELFF. As DNA, the CDR3 is TGTGCCAGCAGCTTAAGAGGTTTCACCGGGGAGCTGTTTTTT.

This clone was recorded only once. The chain joins TRBV28 to TRBJ1-1; weak D call: TRBD1 (6 bases). Germline CDR1 MDHEN, CDR2 SYDVKM. Trimming removed 3 bases at V and 4 bases at J, with 12 bases between. The CDR3 runs to 14 residues. CDR3 protein: CASSFHREGTEAFF. The CDR3 coding sequence is TGTGCCAGCAGTTTTCACAGGGAGGGCACTGAAGCTTTCTTT.

The CDR3 protein is CASSEDRTYGYTF. In DNA, the CDR3 is TGCGCCAGCAGCGAAGACAGGACGTATGGCTACACCTTC. The chain joins TRBV5-1 to TRBJ1-2; D may be TRBD1 (6 bases). Germline values: CDR1 SGHRS, CDR2 YFSETQ. The V end lost 4 bases, the J end lost 5 bases, and 12 bases lay between the germline ends. This CDR3 has 13 residues. Based on the CDR3 plus reference TRBV5-1 and TRBJ1-2, the full variable domain is KAGVTQTPRYLIKTRGQQVTLSCSPISGHRSVSWYQQTPGQGLQFLFEYFSETQRNKGNFPGRFSGRQFSNSRSEMNVSTLELGDSALYLCASSEDRTYGYTFGSGTRLTVV.

The rearrangement links TRBV6-4 to TRBJ2-6, with a possible D match to TRBD1 (6 bases). V was pared by 6 bases and J by 0 bases, with 12 bases between. The CDR3 runs 16 residues. The V gene's germline CDR1 is MRHNA and CDR2 SNTAGT. The CDR3 bases are TGTGCCAGCAGCGGCACAGGGTCCTCTGGGGCCAACGTCCTGACTTTC. It is translated as CASSGTGSSGANVLTF.